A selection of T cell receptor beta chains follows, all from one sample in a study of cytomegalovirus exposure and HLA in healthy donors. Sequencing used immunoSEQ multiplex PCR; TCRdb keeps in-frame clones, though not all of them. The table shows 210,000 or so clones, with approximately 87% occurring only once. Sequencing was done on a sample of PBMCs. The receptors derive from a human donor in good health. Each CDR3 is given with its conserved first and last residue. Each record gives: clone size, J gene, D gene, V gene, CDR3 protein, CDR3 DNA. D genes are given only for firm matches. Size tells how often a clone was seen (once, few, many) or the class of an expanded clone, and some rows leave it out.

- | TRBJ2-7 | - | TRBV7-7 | CASSLRVGRSLDEQYF | TGTGCTAGCAGCCTCCGGGTTGGCCGCTCCCTCGACGAGCAGTACTTC
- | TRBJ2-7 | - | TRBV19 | CARVTGFLYYEQYF | TGTGCCAGGGTTACCGGGTTCCTCTACTACGAGCAGTACTTC
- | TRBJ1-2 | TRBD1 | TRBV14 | CASSHGGQGFGYTF | TGTGCCAGCAGCCACGGGGGACAGGGGTTTGGCTACACCTTC
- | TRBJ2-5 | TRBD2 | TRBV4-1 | CASSQREVQETQYF | TGCGCCAGCAGCCAACGGGAGGTTCAAGAGACCCAGTACTTC
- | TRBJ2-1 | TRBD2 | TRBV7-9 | CASSIPGLAGRDEQFF | TGTGCCAGCAGCATACCGGGACTAGCGGGAAGGGATGAGCAGTTCTTC
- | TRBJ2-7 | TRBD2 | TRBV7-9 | CASSLGGLAENYEQYF | TGTGCCAGCAGCTTAGGTGGACTAGCGGAGAACTACGAGCAGTACTTC
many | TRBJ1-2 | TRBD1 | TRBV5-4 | CASSLGRGPNYGYTF | TGTGCCAGCAGCTTGGGCAGGGGGCCTAACTATGGCTACACCTTC
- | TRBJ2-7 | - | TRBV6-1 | CASSGQVSSYEQYF | TGTGCCAGCAGTGGGCAGGTCTCCTCCTACGAGCAGTACTTC
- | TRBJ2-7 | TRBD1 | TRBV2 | CASSGDRFYEQYF | TGTGCCAGCAGTGGGGACAGATTCTACGAGCAGTACTTC
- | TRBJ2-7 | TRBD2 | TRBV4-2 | CASSQGYPAASGTYEQYF | TGTGCCAGCAGCCAAGGGTACCCCGCGGCTAGCGGGACCTACGAGCAGTACTTC
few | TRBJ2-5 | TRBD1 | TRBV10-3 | CAISERTGQETQYF | TGTGCCATCAGTGAGAGGACAGGCCAAGAGACCCAGTACTTC
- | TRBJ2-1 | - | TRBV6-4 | CASSDGGIEQFF | TGTGCCAGCAGTGACGGGGGGATTGAGCAGTTCTTC
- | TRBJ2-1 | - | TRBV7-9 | CASSPLEGRNEQFF | TGTGCCAGCAGTCCGTTGGAGGGCCGGAATGAGCAGTTCTTC
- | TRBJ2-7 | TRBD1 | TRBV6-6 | CASSYPLGTGVEQYF | TGTGCCAGCAGTTACCCCCTCGGGACAGGGGTTGAGCAGTACTTC
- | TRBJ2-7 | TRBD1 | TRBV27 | CASSSTGDEQYF | TGTGCCAGCAGTTCGACAGGGGACGAGCAGTACTTC
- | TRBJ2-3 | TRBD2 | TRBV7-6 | CASSIGQRTSGEPNTDTQYF | TGTGCCAGCAGCATCGGACAGCGGACTAGCGGGGAACCTAACACAGATACGCAGTATTTT
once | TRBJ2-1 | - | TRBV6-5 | CASSYEGGPYNEQFF | TGTGCCAGCAGTTACGAGGGTGGGCCCTACAATGAGCAGTTCTTC
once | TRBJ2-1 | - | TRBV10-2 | CASSLDRSNEQFF | TGCGCCAGCAGCTTAGACAGGAGCAATGAGCAGTTCTTC
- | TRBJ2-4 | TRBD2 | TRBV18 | CASSSGREDIQYF | TGTGCCAGCTCTTCAGGACGGGAGGACATTCAGTACTTC
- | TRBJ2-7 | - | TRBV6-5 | CASSYRGPSYEQYF | TGTGCCAGCAGTTACAGGGGCCCATCCTACGAGCAGTACTTC
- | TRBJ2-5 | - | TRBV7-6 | CASSLAGPGSGETQYF | TGTGCCAGCAGCTTAGCGGGCCCGGGGAGCGGAGAGACCCAGTACTTC
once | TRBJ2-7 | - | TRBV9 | CASSEERYYEQYF | TGTGCCAGCAGCGAAGAGAGATACTACGAGCAGTACTTC
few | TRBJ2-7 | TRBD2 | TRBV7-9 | CASSPETSPTYEQYF | TGTGCCAGCAGCCCAGAGACTAGCCCCACCTACGAGCAGTACTTC
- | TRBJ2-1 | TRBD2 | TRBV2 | CASSEAGGSYNEQFF | TGTGCCAGCAGTGAGGCGGGAGGCTCCTACAATGAGCAGTTCTTC
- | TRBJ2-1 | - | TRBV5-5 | CASSLDRIEQFF | TGTGCCAGCAGCTTGGATCGTATTGAGCAGTTCTTC
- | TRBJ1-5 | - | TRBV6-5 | CASSPTDYSNQPQHF | TGTGCCAGCAGTCCTACAGATTATAGCAATCAGCCCCAGCATTTT
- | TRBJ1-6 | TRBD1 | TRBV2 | CATRGRRPGQGNSPLHF | TGTGCGACCAGAGGCCGCCGGCCGGGACAGGGGAATTCACCCCTCCACTTT